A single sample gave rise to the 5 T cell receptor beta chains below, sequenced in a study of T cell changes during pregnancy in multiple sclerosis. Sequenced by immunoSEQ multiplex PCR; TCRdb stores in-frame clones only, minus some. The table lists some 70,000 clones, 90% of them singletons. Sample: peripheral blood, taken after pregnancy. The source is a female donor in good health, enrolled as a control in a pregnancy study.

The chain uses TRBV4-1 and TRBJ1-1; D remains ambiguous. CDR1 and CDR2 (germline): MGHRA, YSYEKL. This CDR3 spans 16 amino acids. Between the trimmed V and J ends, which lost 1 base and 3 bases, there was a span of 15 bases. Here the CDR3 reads CASSQAIGGSYTEAFF. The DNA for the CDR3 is TGCGCCAGCAGCCAAGCGATCGGAGGGAGCTACACTGAAGCTTTCTTT.

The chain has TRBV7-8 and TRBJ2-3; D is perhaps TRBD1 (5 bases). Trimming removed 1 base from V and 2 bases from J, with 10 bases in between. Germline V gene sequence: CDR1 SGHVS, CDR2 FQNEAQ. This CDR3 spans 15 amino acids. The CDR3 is CASSLEAGHTDTQYF. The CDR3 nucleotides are TGTGCCAGCAGCTTAGAGGCAGGACACACAGATACGCAGTATTTT.

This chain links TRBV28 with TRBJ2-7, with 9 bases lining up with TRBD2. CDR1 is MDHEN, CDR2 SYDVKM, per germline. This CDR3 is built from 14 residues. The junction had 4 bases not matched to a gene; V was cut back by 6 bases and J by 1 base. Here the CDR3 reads CASRSGGQSYEQYF. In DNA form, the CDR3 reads TGTGCCAGCAGAAGCGGGGGGCAGTCCTACGAGCAGTACTTC.

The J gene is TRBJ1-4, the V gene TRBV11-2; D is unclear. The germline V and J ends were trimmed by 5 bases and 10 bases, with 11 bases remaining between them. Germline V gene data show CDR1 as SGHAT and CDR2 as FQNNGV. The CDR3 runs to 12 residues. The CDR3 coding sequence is TGTGCCAGCAGCACAGACGGCGTAAAACTGTTTTTT. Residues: CASSTDGVKLFF.

CDR3: CASSLAGQGVYGYTF. The CDR3 DNA is TGCGCCAGCAGCTTGGCCGGGCAGGGGGTCTATGGCTACACCTTC. This chain joins TRBV5-1 and TRBJ1-2; the match to TRBD1 covers 7 bases. Germline V CDR1 and CDR2: SGHRS, YFSETQ. This CDR3 is 15 amino acids long. V trimming: 0 bases; J trimming: 4 bases; junction bases outside the gene matches: 6.